The subject of this entry is one TCR beta chain. This entry comes from a study of blood T cell repertoires in COVID-19. Data came from immunoSEQ multiplex PCR; TCRdb stores just in-frame clones and leaves some out. This table holds some 50,000 clones, approximately 86% found once. CDR1 MNHEY and CDR2 SVGAGI come from the germline V gene. CDR3 size: 15 residues. Trimming took off 6 bases at V and 6 bases at J, with 20 bases between the two ends. The sequence was obtained from a human donor in a cohort sampled during active COVID-19. The chain recombines TRBV6-5 with TRBJ1-2, with a weak D call TRBD1 (6 bases). What was sequenced was peripheral blood. The CDR3 DNA sequence: TGTGCCAGCAGGGCTCGAACAGGGAAAACGGATGGCTACACCTTC. Translated: CASRARTGKTDGYTF.